Below, one TCR beta chain is given with its context. Its antigen is unknown. The sample is drawn from a study of identical twins. A single record per CDR3 protein comes from TCRdb applying MiXCR to the 5' RACE reads. This sample has around 1.7 million distinct CDR3 sequences, with around 29% found just once. Study observations and caveats: Zero-insertion analyses were open to partial confounding by invariant MAIT and iNKT cells. Less excess twin sharing appeared in beta out-of-frame sequences.

The junction had 17 bases not matched to a gene; V was cut back by 5 bases and J by 7 bases. The germline V gene encodes CDR1 SGHNT and CDR2 YENEEA. CDR3 length: 16 amino acids. The sequence was collected from a newborn girl in good health. Sequences were obtained from cord blood. The chain joins TRBV11-3 to TRBJ2-7, with 7 bases lining up with TRBD2. As DNA, the CDR3 is TGTGCCAGCAGCCCCCCTTCTAGCGGTTATTACAATGAGCAGTACTTC. It specifies CASSPPSSGYYNEQYF.